A single sample gave rise to the 7 T cell receptor beta chains below, sequenced in a study of cytomegalovirus exposure and HLA in healthy donors. The PCR had 60 Vbeta and 13 Jbeta primers. Libraries were prepared by immunoSEQ multiplex PCR; TCRdb keeps only in-frame clonotypes and omits some of them. The sample carries 150,000 to 200,000 clones, approximately 70% recorded once. The sample comprised PBMCs. These receptors were collected from a woman in her 30s in good health and CMV-seronegative.

This clone was picked up many times. The rearrangement uses TRBV6-1 and TRBJ2-1; D perhaps matches TRBD1 (6 bases). The CDR3 has 15 residues. Looked up from germline, CDR1 is MNHNS and CDR2 is SASEGT. Deletions cut 0 bases from V and 4 bases from J, with 10 bases between. The CDR3 reads CASSEAWTEYNEQFF. CDR3 DNA sequence: TGTGCCAGCAGTGAAGCGTGGACAGAATACAATGAGCAGTTCTTC.

The chain carries TRBV18 and TRBJ1-2; D gene uncertain. Trimming shortened V by 2 bases and J by 2 bases, and 6 bases separated the two germline ends. Germline CDR1 KGHSH, CDR2 LQKENI. The CDR3 is 13 residues long. The CDR3 DNA reads as TGTGCCAGCTCACCAAACAGAAACTATGGCTACACCTTC. Translated: CASSPNRNYGYTF.

This clone was detected once. V and J are TRBV7-8 and TRBJ2-7; 9 bases align to TRBD1. Trimming took 3 bases from V and 3 from J; bases not matched to a gene: 3. The CDR3 loop spans 14 amino acids. The germline V gene has CDR1 SGHVS and CDR2 FQNEAQ. This chain's CDR3 is CASSLGTGYYEQYF. CDR3 nucleotides: TGTGCCAGCAGCTTGGGGACAGGGTACTACGAGCAGTACTTC.

About this clone: Distinct nucleotide sequences in the sample also encode this CDR3. V usage is TRBV5-1 and J usage is TRBJ2-2; 12 bases match TRBD2. V lost 2 bases to trimming and J lost 5 bases; unmatched junction nucleotides: 1. Germline V gene sequence: CDR1 SGHRS, CDR2 YFSETQ. This CDR3 contains 15 residues. The CDR3 coding sequence is TGCGCCAGCAGCTTAGGACTAGCGGGGACCGGGGAGCTGTTTTTT. This gives the protein CASSLGLAGTGELFF.

The chain uses TRBV4-1 and TRBJ2-1, with 10 nucleotides matching TRBD2. Germline lookup yields CDR1 MGHRA and CDR2 YSYEKL. Trimming removed 2 bases from V and 5 bases from J; junction bases left unmatched: 9. This CDR3 has 17 residues. CDR3 sequence (DNA): TGCGCCAGCAGCCAAACCTTACTAGCGGGATCCCACAATGAGCAGTTCTTC. Its protein product is CASSQTLLAGSHNEQFF.

The chain couples TRBV27 to TRBJ1-2, with 9 bases lining up with TRBD1. CDR3 size: 13 residues. Trimming at V came to 6 bases and at J to 5 bases, leaving 4 bases not matched to a gene. Germline CDR1 reads MNHEY; CDR2 reads SMNVEV (reference sequence). CDR3 amino acids: CASRRDREYGYTF. In DNA, the CDR3 is TGTGCCAGCAGGAGGGACAGGGAGTATGGCTACACCTTC.

This clone has a handful of counts. The rearrangement joins TRBV27 to TRBJ2-7; possibly TRBD2 for D (6 bases). The CDR3 is 14 amino acids. Trimming shortened V by 5 bases and J by 0 bases, and 11 bases separated the two germline ends. Germline V gives CDR1 MNHEY, CDR2 SMNVEV (reference sequence). Here the CDR3 DNA reads TGTGCCAGCAGTCCTTTGACTAGCTCCTACGAGCAGTACTTC. It codes for CASSPLTSSYEQYF.